This T cell receptor beta chain was recorded in a study of response to subunit inactivated influenza vaccine. Study observations and caveats: Authors suggested seasonal influenza vaccinations each recruit few new T cells.

This clonotype has just a few counts. Its antigen remains unknown. TCRdb analysed the RT-PCR reads with MiXCR anew, one entry per CDR3 protein. Among more than 550,000 distinct CDR3 sequences listed, about 12% were seen once. The J segment lost 5 bases and the V segment lost 4 bases, leaving 7 bases of the junction unmatched. CDR3 size: 13 residues. In germline, CDR1 is SQVTM, CDR2 ANQGSEA. This chain connects TRBV29-1 to TRBJ2-5; the match to TRBD1 covers 7 bases. The sequence was obtained from a man aged 50-59 years who received an inactivated influenza vaccine. This specimen consisted of PBMCs from blood, obtained on the day of vaccination. CDR3 bases: TGCAGCGTTGTGAGGGGGCAGGGGGAGACCCAGTACTTC. Its translation: CSVVRGQGETQYF.